This T cell receptor beta chain comes out of a study of identical twins (dated by TCRdb to about 2016). Looking at the study overall: To test whether fetal clonotypes persist, the study used deep sequencing on TCR alpha and beta repertoires from monozygotic twins, unrelated adults of various ages, and cord blood. To rule out contamination, the twin experiments were replicated at different times with different library preparation protocols.

Broader findings and caveats from the paper: Out-of-frame TCR alpha sequences shared between twins showed an excess of low generation-probability sequences compared with coincidental sharing between unrelated individuals. Zero-insertion analyses could be partly confounded by invariant T cells such as MAIT and iNKT, though diverse VJ usage argued against such confounding for most clonotypes. In beta out-of-frame sequences, excess twin sharing was weaker, because having fewer shared sequences lowered the signal-to-noise ratio. Conclusions relied on cross-sectional statistical analysis, since the same donors could not be followed over many years. Abundant cord blood beta clonotypes had fewer insertions, young adult naive repertoires showed a similar but weaker trend, and memory repertoires showed no such trend. Out-of-frame TCR alpha sharing in monozygotic twins was systematically underestimated by recombination models, whereas sharing between unrelated individuals was in agreement with the recombination models.

Every donor in the study was a healthy Caucasian. Three pairs of female monozygotic twins, all aged about 18 to 29 years, made up the twin cohort. Positive isolation kits from Invitrogen were used to isolate the CD4+ and CD8+ T cell populations. The library was produced with 5' RACE. TCRdb records Illumina HiSeq 2000 as the sequencer. Template switching added a universal primer binding site, and the final cDNA carried a unique molecular identifier that allowed TCR cDNA molecules to be counted accurately. Specific primers in the conserved constant-segment region were used to synthesize first-strand cDNA for TCR alpha and beta chains. To control for contamination, every cDNA library carried two barcodes: a SMART-Mk sample barcode plus Illumina barcodes. TruSeq adapter sequences, together with Illumina sample barcodes, were added in two successive PCR steps. TCR alpha and beta cDNA libraries were sequenced on the Illumina HiSeq platform with custom primers. From the authors' description of their analysis: Raw reads were processed with MiGEC to extract unique molecular identifiers, and MiXCR was used to determine CDR3 positions. For each individual, recombination models were inferred using an EM algorithm with the repgenHMM and IGoR tools. Shared clonotype analysis was performed with the tcR package in R, normalizing sharing by the product of cloneset sizes. Out-of-frame nonproductive sequences were analyzed to study raw recombination free of thymic and clonal selection effects. TCRdb ran its own pipeline on the public reads, namely fastp trimming at Q25 and MiXCR clone calling, and kept in-frame beta chains. Rows matching on CDR3 protein sequence are summarized as one entry with the most common DNA and genes. TCRdb, not the authors, supplied the V and J calls. The sample contains 450,000 to 650,000 distinct CDR3 sequences, around 15% of them found a single time. Together, the top ten hold roughly 0.43% of the sample.

Reading the germline V gene (reference sequence) gives CDR1 MNHEY and CDR2 SMNVEV. Counted from cysteine to phenylalanine, this CDR3 has 12 amino acids. The sequence is cut down to CDR3 DNA, 36 bases in frame from base 1. At the junction V is shortened by 4 bases and J by 10 bases; bases outside the gene matches: 3. About this clonotype itself: Its antigen has not been determined. The input lacks base qualities; no much larger clone sits a single base away.

These data also featured in a second study, about yellow fever vaccine responses in identical twins. Taken from the second paper: According to the authors, in identical twins the way T cells responded to vaccination appeared partly convergent and partly personalized. The study precisely tracked vaccine-responding T cell clones in identical twins.

The receptor comes from a woman aged 18-29 years in good health. The sequence joins TRBV27 to TRBJ2-4; 8 bases in the middle match TRBD1. Sequencing was performed on CD4+ T cells sorted from blood. The CDR3 region reads CASSSTGGIQYF. In nucleotides, the sequence is TGTGCCAGCAGTTCAACAGGGGGAATTCAGTACTTC.